What follows are 27 T cell receptor beta chains derived from one specimen sequenced in a study of T-cell reconstitution after alpha-beta-depleted transplantation in children. Unique molecular identifiers were incorporated into the prepared TCRbeta library. MiXCR, applied by TCRdb to the PCR reads, yields one record per CDR3 protein. The sample includes around 440,000 distinct CDR3 sequences, over 9.5% of them seen just once. Material: PBMCs, obtained before TCRalphabeta/CD19-depleted stem cell transplant. These receptor sequences come from a child younger than 10 with inherited bone marrow failure, due to receive a stem cell transplant.

Ten or more counts support this clonotype. The V and J genes are TRBV29-1 and TRBJ2-1; D is perhaps TRBD1 or TRBD2 (5 bases each). Germline CDR1 is SQVTM and CDR2 is ANQGSEA. The CDR3 is 14 residues long. V lost 5 bases, J lost 2 bases, and 13 bases lay in between. The CDR3 loop reads CSVLKADTYNEQFF. In DNA form, the CDR3 reads TGCAGCGTTTTGAAAGCGGACACCTACAATGAGCAGTTCTTC.

This clonotype has a count of ten or more. The rearrangement links TRBV5-4 to TRBJ2-2; 9 bases align to TRBD2. V was pared by 0 bases and J by 4 bases, with 1 base of the junction left unmatched. In germline, CDR1 is SGHNT, CDR2 YYREEE (reference sequence). The CDR3 has 15 residues. CDR3 sequence: CASSLGGRGTGELFF. DNA for the CDR3: TGTGCCAGCAGCTTGGGCGGGAGGGGCACCGGGGAGCTGTTTTTT.

This clonotype was seen repeatedly, ten times or more. The rearrangement links TRBV24-1 to TRBJ2-3; 7 bases align to TRBD2. V shed 4 bases, J shed 2 bases, and the junction held 5 bases outside the gene matches. Germline V gene data show CDR1 as KGHDR and CDR2 as SFDVKD. CDR3 size: 15 residues. CDR3 DNA: TGTGCCACCAGTGAAAAGACTAGCTACACAGATACGCAGTATTTT. Protein: CATSEKTSYTDTQYF.

This clonotype was picked up many times. This rearrangement joins TRBV30 to TRBJ2-1, with a tentative D call TRBD1 (6 bases). CDR3 size: 12 residues. V lost 3 bases and J 6 bases, leaving 9 bases between the germline ends. Germline lookup yields CDR1 GTSNPN and CDR2 SVGIG (reference sequence). The CDR3 coding sequence is TGTGCCTGGAGCCAGACAGGCAATGAGCAGTTCTTC. Translation: CAWSQTGNEQFF.

J is TRBJ1-5 and V is TRBV10-3; possible D gene TRBD1, 6 bases. Trimming took 5 bases from V and 7 from J, leaving 39 bases between them. The germline V gene encodes CDR1 ENHRY and CDR2 SYGVKD. This CDR3 comprises 22 residues. CDR3 nucleotides: TGTGCCATCAGTAGCGGGGGGGGCGGAATGGAATGGGGATTGCGGCGACAGCAGCCCCAGCATTTT. This codes for CAISSGGGGMEWGLRRQQPQHF.

This clonotype was seen repeatedly, ten times or more. The chain carries TRBV6-5 and TRBJ1-3; TRBD1 might be the D (6 bases). V gave up 2 bases and J gave up 0 bases, with 11 bases separating them. CDR1 is MNHEY, CDR2 SVGAGI, per germline. The CDR3 is 16 residues long. CDR3 bases: TGTGCCAGCAGTTACCACAGGGTTTCCTCTGGAAACACCATATATTTT. Amino acid sequence: CASSYHRVSSGNTIYF.

This clonotype came up many times. The chain joins TRBV7-9 to TRBJ2-6, with TRBD1 matching over 8 bases. This CDR3 comprises 17 residues. Germline CDR1 is SEHNR and CDR2 is FQNEAQ (reference sequence). V lost 5 bases and J lost 1; bases outside the gene matches: 7. The CDR3 loop is CASSPAGGTSGANVLTF. The CDR3 DNA reads TGTGCCAGCAGCCCGGCAGGGGGCACTTCTGGGGCCAACGTCCTGACTTTC.

The table lists this clonotype with a few counts. The J gene is TRBJ1-2, the V gene TRBV2; D remains ambiguous. The V and J ends lost 2 bases and 5 bases respectively, with 15 bases between them. The CDR3 contains 15 residues. Germline CDR1 reads SNHLY; CDR2 reads FYNNEI. The CDR3 reads CASSELLNLQYGYTF. The CDR3 nucleotides read TGTGCCAGCAGTGAATTGTTGAACCTCCAATATGGCTACACCTTC.

The CDR3 region has the DNA TGTGCCACCAGCAGAGGGCCGGGTTTTAACACTGAAGCTTTCTTT. Protein: CATSRGPGFNTEAFF. The chain carries TRBV15 and TRBJ1-1; no firm D call. The CDR3 is 15 residues long. V lost 1 base, J lost 2 bases, and 11 bases lay in between. Germline V lookup: CDR1 LNHNV, CDR2 YYDKDF (reference sequence).

This clonotype showed up many times. CDR3 DNA sequence: TGTGCCAGCAGCACCGCCCTATACTCCTACAATGAGCAGTTCTTC. This codes for CASSTALYSYNEQFF. The genes are TRBV7-2 and TRBJ2-1; D is ambiguous. V was trimmed by 5 bases and J by 0 bases, leaving 11 bases between them. Germline values: CDR1 SGHTA, CDR2 FQGNSA. The CDR3 is 15 residues long.

The table lists this clonotype with many counts. V usage is TRBV28 and J usage is TRBJ2-5, with 12 bases matching TRBD2. Germline V CDR1 and CDR2: MDHEN, SYDVKM. With 7 bases clipped from V and 5 bases from J, the junction kept 8 bases outside the gene matches. The CDR3 sequence is 15 residues long. The CDR3 nucleotides are TGTGCCAGCACCCCTAGCGGGAGGGCTGAGGAGACCCAGTACTTC. Its translation: CASTPSGRAEETQYF.

This clonotype was seen repeatedly, ten times or more. Written as DNA, the CDR3 is TGTGCCAGCAGCCCAACGGTTATCTCACATAATGAGCAGTTCTTC. Translating gives CASSPTVISHNEQFF. The chain uses TRBV5-5 and TRBJ2-1; D unresolved. The CDR3 is made up of 15 amino acids. V was shortened by 4 bases and J by 7 bases, with 18 bases between the two germline ends. The germline CDR1 and CDR2 sequences are SGHKS and YYEKEE (reference sequence).

The table lists this clonotype with many counts. The chain is built from TRBV13 and TRBJ2-3; 15 bases line up with TRBD2. This CDR3 spans 17 amino acids. V was clipped by 7 bases and J by 5 bases; unmatched bases: 10. In germline, CDR1 is PRHDT, CDR2 FYEKMQ (reference sequence). CDR3 sequence reads: CASTPEGLAGGRDTQYF. DNA for the CDR3: TGTGCCAGCACCCCGGAGGGACTAGCGGGAGGAAGAGATACGCAGTATTTT.

There are many counts of this clonotype. V and J are TRBV5-1 and TRBJ2-1; 9 nucleotides match TRBD1. The CDR3 is 16 residues long. Germline V lookup: CDR1 SGHRS, CDR2 YFSETQ. Trimming removed 0 bases from V and 4 bases from J; junction bases left unmatched: 5. CDR3 nucleotide sequence: TGCGCCAGCAGCTTGGCCCCGGACAGGGGTTACAATGAGCAGTTCTTC. Translating it yields CASSLAPDRGYNEQFF.

The chain carries TRBV7-9 and TRBJ2-1; 7 positions match TRBD2. Germline V gene lookup returns CDR1 SEHNR and CDR2 FQNEAQ (reference sequence). This CDR3 spans 14 amino acids. J lost 5 bases, V lost 1 base, and 2 bases had no gene match. The CDR3 sequence: CASSLDGTNNEQFF. Written as DNA, the CDR3 is TGTGCCAGCAGCTTAGACGGGACTAACAATGAGCAGTTCTTC.

Many counts were recorded for this clonotype. The genes are TRBV5-1 and TRBJ2-1, with 8 bases fitting TRBD2. The CDR3 extends over 17 amino acids. Germline CDR1 reads SGHRS; CDR2 reads YFSETQ. V shed 3 bases and J 5 bases; nucleotides not matched to a gene: 13. The CDR3 sequence is CASSSLLTGGSDNEQFF. The CDR3 bases are TGCGCCAGCAGCTCCCTACTTACGGGAGGGTCTGACAATGAGCAGTTCTTC.

This clonotype appeared many times. The CDR3 region is CASSSAGGTAYNEQFF. CDR3 nucleotides: TGTGCCAGCAGCTCAGCGGGGGGGACAGCATACAATGAGCAGTTCTTC. V gene TRBV7-8 combines with J gene TRBJ2-1; 10 bases are a match to TRBD2. The CDR3 is 16 amino acids. Trimming cost V 4 bases and J 4 bases; bases outside gene matches: 7. CDR1 is SGHVS, CDR2 FQNEAQ, per germline.

This clonotype was observed a single time. This clone may be a read error of a much larger clone one base away. The rearrangement joins TRBV20-1 to TRBJ2-1; D perhaps matches TRBD2 (6 bases). CDR3 length: 14 amino acids. V was trimmed by 6 bases and J by 3 bases, leaving 15 bases between them. Germline CDR1 DFQATT, CDR2 SNEGSKA (reference sequence). The CDR3 DNA follows: TGCAGTGCCAGGGACTCCCAAATCTACAATGAGCAGTTCTTC. It yields the protein CSARDSQIYNEQFF.

This clonotype came up many times. V gene TRBV5-1 combines with J gene TRBJ1-2, with a weak D call TRBD1 (6 bases). Germline V gives CDR1 SGHRS, CDR2 YFSETQ. Trimming took 0 bases from V and 7 from J, leaving 13 bases between them. The CDR3 runs 14 residues. In nucleotides, the CDR3 is TGCGCCAGCAGCTTGGAAGGGGGGCTCGGTGGCTACACCTTC. Protein sequence: CASSLEGGLGGYTF.

This clonotype was picked up many times. The rearrangement joins TRBV5-1 to TRBJ2-7; 9 bases fit TRBD1. The germline gives CDR1 SGHRS, CDR2 YFSETQ. The CDR3 has 14 amino acids. The J segment lost 3 bases and the V segment lost 5 bases, leaving 6 bases of the junction unmatched. CDR3 loop: CASRSPGQGYEQYF. The CDR3 region has the DNA TGCGCCAGCAGGTCGCCGGGACAGGGCTACGAGCAGTACTTC.

In the case of this clonotype: With a much larger clone just one base away, this may be a read error. The rearrangement uses TRBV7-2 and TRBJ1-5; D not certain. The CDR3 contains 14 residues. V lost 6 bases to trimming and J lost 6 bases, with 15 bases between them. In germline, CDR1 is SGHTA, CDR2 FQGNSA. The CDR3 sequence is CASSLGKQSQPQHF. The CDR3 region has the DNA TGTGCCAGCAGTTTGGGAAAGCAGAGTCAGCCCCAGCATTTT.

This CDR3 reads CASSGSGRASALIEQFF. CDR3 in DNA: TGTGCCAGCAGTGGTAGCGGGAGGGCCTCCGCCTTAATTGAGCAGTTCTTC. The chain has TRBV2 and TRBJ2-1; TRBD2 matches 11 bases. V was pared by 4 bases and J by 9 bases, with 14 bases of the junction left unmatched. Per germline, CDR1 SNHLY and CDR2 FYNNEI. This CDR3 contains 17 residues. Full variable domain (outside the CDR3, taken from reference TRBV2 and TRBJ2-1): EPEVTQTPSHQVTQMGQEVILRCVPISNHLYFYWYRQILGQKVEFLVSFYNNEISEKSEIFDDQFSVERPDGSNFTLKIRSTKLEDSAMYFCASSGSGRASALIEQFFGPGTRLTVL.

This clonotype was detected ten times or more. The J gene is TRBJ2-3, the V gene TRBV27; D is perhaps TRBD1 or TRBD2 (5 bases each). Germline lookup yields CDR1 MNHEY and CDR2 SMNVEV (reference sequence). The CDR3 has 15 amino acids. V shed 4 bases and J shed 4 bases, with 15 bases lying between them. CDR3 sequence (DNA): TGTGCCAGCAGTTCGGGGACCTACGGGGCAGATACGCAGTATTTT. Translating it yields CASSSGTYGADTQYF.

The table lists this clonotype with many counts. The rearrangement joins TRBV5-1 to TRBJ2-7; D might be TRBD2 (6 bases). V lost 2 bases to trimming and J lost 3 bases, with 12 bases between them. CDR3 size: 14 residues. In germline, CDR1 is SGHRS, CDR2 YFSETQ. CDR3 sequence: CASSLFVGSYEQYF. The CDR3 bases are TGCGCCAGCAGCTTATTCGTCGGGAGCTACGAGCAGTACTTC.

A single count supports this clonotype. This may be a read error, as it is one base from a much larger clone. This is likely a read error, given that the CDR3 carries no conserved phenylalanine or tryptophan at its end. The DNA of the CDR3 is TGCAGTGCTAGAGGGGGGGCAGGGGTGGTCTACAATGAGCAGTTCTCC. Protein sequence: CSARGGAGVVYNEQFS. The rearrangement joins TRBV20-1 to TRBJ2-1, with D perhaps given as TRBD1 or TRBD2 (6 bases each). Germline V gene data show CDR1 as DFQATT and CDR2 as SNEGSKA (reference sequence). The CDR3 spans 16 residues. The V end was cut by 1 base, the J end by 3 bases, with 16 bases between.

This clonotype showed up many times. The gene calls are TRBV20-1 and TRBJ1-4; D ambiguous. Trimming shortened V by 6 bases and J by 1 base, and 12 bases separated the two germline ends. There are 14 residues in the CDR3. Germline lookup yields CDR1 DFQATT and CDR2 SNEGSKA (reference sequence). Written as DNA, the CDR3 is TGCAGTGCCCCCCCCGACGGAACTAATGAAAAACTGTTTTTT. Protein: CSAPPDGTNEKLFF.

This clonotype came up many times. At one end the junction does not follow the germline gene, possibly because of a read error. V gene TRBV9 combines with J gene TRBJ1-6, with a tentative D call TRBD1 (6 bases). From germline, CDR1 is SGDLS and CDR2 YYNGEE. This CDR3 comprises 15 residues. The CDR3 protein is CASSGGGGHNSPFHF. The CDR3 nucleotides read TGTGCCAGCAGCGGAGGGGGGGGCCACAATTCACCCTTCCACTTT.